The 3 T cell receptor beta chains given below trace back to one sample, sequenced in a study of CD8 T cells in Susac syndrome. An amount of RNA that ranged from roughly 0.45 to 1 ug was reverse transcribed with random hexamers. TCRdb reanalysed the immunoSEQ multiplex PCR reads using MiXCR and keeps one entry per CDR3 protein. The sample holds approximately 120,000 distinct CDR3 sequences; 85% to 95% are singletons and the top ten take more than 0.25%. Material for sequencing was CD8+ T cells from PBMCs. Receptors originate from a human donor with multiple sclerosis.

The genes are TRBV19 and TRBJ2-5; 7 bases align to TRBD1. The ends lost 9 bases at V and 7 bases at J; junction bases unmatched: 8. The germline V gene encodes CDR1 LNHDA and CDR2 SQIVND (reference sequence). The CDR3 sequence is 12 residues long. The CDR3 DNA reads TGTGCCAGCAGGGACAGAGAAGGGACCCAGTACTTC. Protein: CASRDREGTQYF.

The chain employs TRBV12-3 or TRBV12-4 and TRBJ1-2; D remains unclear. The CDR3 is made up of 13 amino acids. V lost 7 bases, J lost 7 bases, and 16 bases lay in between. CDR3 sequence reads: CASTTDRITGYTF. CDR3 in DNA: TGTGCCAGCACCACCGACCGGATTACTGGCTACACCTTC.

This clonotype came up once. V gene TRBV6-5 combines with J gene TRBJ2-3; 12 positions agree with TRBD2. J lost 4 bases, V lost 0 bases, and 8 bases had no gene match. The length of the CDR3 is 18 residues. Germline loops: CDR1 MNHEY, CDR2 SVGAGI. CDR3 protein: CASSYSRTSGKPSDTQYF. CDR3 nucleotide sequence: TGTGCCAGCAGTTACTCCCGGACTAGCGGGAAACCCTCAGATACGCAGTATTTT.